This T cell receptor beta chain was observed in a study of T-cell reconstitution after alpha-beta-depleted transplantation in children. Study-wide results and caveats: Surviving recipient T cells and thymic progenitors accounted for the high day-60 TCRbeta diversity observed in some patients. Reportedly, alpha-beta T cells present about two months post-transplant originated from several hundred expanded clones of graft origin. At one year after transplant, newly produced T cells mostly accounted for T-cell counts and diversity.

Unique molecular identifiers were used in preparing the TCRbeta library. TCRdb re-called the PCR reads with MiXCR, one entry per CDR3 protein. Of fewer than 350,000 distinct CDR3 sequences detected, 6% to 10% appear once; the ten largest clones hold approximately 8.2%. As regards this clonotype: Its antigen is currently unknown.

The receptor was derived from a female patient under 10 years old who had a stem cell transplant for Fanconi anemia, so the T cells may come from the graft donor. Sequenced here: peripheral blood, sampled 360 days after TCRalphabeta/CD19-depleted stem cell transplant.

The CDR3 coding sequence is TGCAGTGCTAGAGATCTTCGCGGGAGAACCTACGAGCAGTACTTC. It translates to CSARDLRGRTYEQYF. The chain recombines TRBV20-1 with TRBJ2-7; TRBD2 aligns across 7 bases. The CDR3 is 15 amino acids. CDR1 is DFQATT and CDR2 is SNEGSKA in the germline V gene (reference sequence). The V gene end was trimmed by 0 bases and the J gene end by 2 bases; junction bases not matched to a gene: 7.